The 26 T cell receptor beta chains reported below all come from one sample, sequenced in a study of T cells in Graves' hyperthyroidism and ophthalmopathy. RNA transcripts provided the source from which TCR beta CDR3 regions were amplified. HTBI primers were the set used in a first-round RT-PCR of the TCR CDR3. TCRdb passed the multiplex PCR reads through MiXCR, listing each CDR3 protein once. The sample lists 530,000 or so distinct CDR3 sequences; about 24% were seen once. Sequencing was carried out using blood. These receptors came from a woman in her twenties or thirties with Graves' ophthalmopathy.

The rearrangement uses TRBV7-2 and TRBJ2-5; D is perhaps TRBD1 (6 bases). Germline V CDR1 and CDR2: SGHTA, FQGNSA. The CDR3 spans 15 residues. The ends were cut back, 5 bases at V and 4 bases at J, with 17 bases in the middle. CDR3 residues: CASSHQQGRPETQYF. CDR3 in DNA: TGTGCCAGCAGCCATCAACAGGGACGGCCAGAGACCCAGTACTTC.

The table lists this clonotype with many counts. V is TRBV27 and J is TRBJ2-5; D is possibly TRBD1 (6 bases). With 5 bases removed from V and 5 bases from J, the gap between germline ends came to 12 bases. This CDR3 spans 13 amino acids. Germline assignment: CDR1 MNHEY and CDR2 SMNVEV (reference sequence). The CDR3 loop is CASSTGSRETQYF. CDR3 DNA: TGTGCCAGCAGTACAGGGTCGAGGGAGACCCAGTACTTC.

At least ten counts were recorded for this clonotype. This chain connects TRBV6-2 or TRBV6-3 to TRBJ1-2; 11 bases map to TRBD1. The V segment lost 0 bases and the J segment 8 bases; nucleotides outside the gene matches: 14. Germline V gene lookup returns CDR1 MNHEY and CDR2 SVGEGT. The CDR3 runs to 18 residues. CDR3 sequence: CASSYSSWYRRTGGGYTF. In DNA, the CDR3 is TGTGCCAGCAGTTACTCATCTTGGTACCGGAGGACAGGGGGCGGCTACACCTTC.

This clonotype has a count of ten or more. This chain joins TRBV7-9 and TRBJ1-1, with 9 bases fitting TRBD1. This CDR3 spans 15 amino acids. Germline loops: CDR1 SEHNR, CDR2 FQNEAQ (reference sequence). V was pared by 5 bases and J by 2 bases, with 6 bases of the junction left unmatched. The CDR3 sequence is CASSIRDRVNTEAFF. CDR3 coding DNA: TGTGCCAGCAGCATCCGGGACAGGGTTAACACTGAAGCTTTCTTT.

This clonotype appeared many times. This CDR3 reads CASSLQGPFKNIQYF. CDR3 in DNA: TGTGCCAGCAGTTTACAGGGGCCTTTCAAAAACATTCAGTACTTC. V gene TRBV27 combines with J gene TRBJ2-4, with D possibly matching TRBD1 (6 bases). This CDR3 region has 15 residues. Germline lookup yields CDR1 MNHEY and CDR2 SMNVEV (reference sequence). The germline V and J ends were trimmed by 2 bases and 3 bases, with 11 bases remaining between them.

This clonotype was observed a few times. The CDR3 nucleotides are TGTGCCAGCAGCTTGCTGGCGGGGTGGGCCGGGGAGCTGTTTTTT. Translation: CASSLLAGWAGELFF. The genes are TRBV7-2 and TRBJ2-2; D might be TRBD2 (6 bases). Trimming left V 3 bases short and J 6 bases short, with 14 bases between. CDR1 SGHTA and CDR2 FQGNSA come from the germline V gene. The CDR3 runs to 15 residues. The whole variable domain, filled in from reference TRBV7-2 and TRBJ2-2, reads GAGVSQSPSNKVTEKGKDVELRCDPISGHTALYWYRQSLGQGLEFLIYFQGNSAPDKSGLPSDRFSAERTGGSVSTLTIQRTQQEDSAVYLCASSLLAGWAGELFFGEGSRLTVL.

Ten or more counts support this clonotype. The V and J genes are TRBV6-4 and TRBJ1-6, with D perhaps TRBD1 (6 bases). Germline V gene data show CDR1 as MRHNA and CDR2 as SNTAGT. The CDR3 contains 14 residues. V lost 8 bases, J lost 7 bases, and 15 bases lay in between. The CDR3 here is CASSRTTGNSPLHF. CDR3 bases: TGTGCCAGCTCACGCACGACAGGAAATTCACCCCTCCACTTT.

The chain recombines TRBV4-3 with TRBJ1-2, with a tentative D call TRBD1 (6 bases). CDR1 is LGHNA, CDR2 YSLEER, per germline. Trimming took off 0 bases at V and 3 bases at J, with 11 bases between the two ends. The CDR3 sequence is 15 residues long. The CDR3 DNA is TGCGCCAGCAGCCAAGACAGGGGTTTGGACTATGGCTACACCTTC. Translation: CASSQDRGLDYGYTF.

This clonotype has a count of ten or more. This chain joins TRBV12-3 or TRBV12-4 and TRBJ2-7; no definite D call. The CDR3 is 14 amino acids. Trimming cost V 2 bases and J 12 bases, with 20 bases left between them. The CDR3 reads CASSLLEIRPVLYF. DNA for the CDR3: TGTGCCAGCAGTTTATTGGAGATCAGACCGGTTTTGTACTTC.

The chain combines TRBV12-3 or TRBV12-4 with TRBJ1-2, with TRBD1 matching 7 bases. The CDR3 has 15 residues. With V trimmed by 0 bases and J by 5 bases, 6 bases remained unmatched. The CDR3 nucleotides read TGTGCCAGCAGTTTAGCGTTCGGGACAGCTTATGGCTACACCTTC. Its translation is CASSLAFGTAYGYTF.

The chain couples TRBV28 to TRBJ1-5; 9 nucleotides agree with TRBD1. Germline values: CDR1 MDHEN, CDR2 SYDVKM. CDR3 length equals 19 residues. J lost 5 bases, V lost 4 bases, and 18 bases had no gene match. Here the CDR3 reads CASSSRRDRVEFGDQPQHF. As DNA, the CDR3 is TGTGCCAGCAGTTCCCGCCGGGACAGGGTTGAGTTTGGGGATCAGCCCCAGCATTTT.

The J gene is TRBJ2-1, the V gene TRBV19; 8 nucleotides align to TRBD2. The CDR3 is 17 amino acids. V shed 3 bases, J shed 8 bases, and the junction held 15 bases outside the gene matches. Per germline, CDR1 LNHDA and CDR2 SQIVND (reference sequence). CDR3 amino acids: CASSIWVTGGAIYEQFF. In DNA, the CDR3 is TGTGCCAGTAGTATCTGGGTTACGGGGGGGGCCATCTATGAGCAGTTCTTC.

This clonotype was seen at least ten times. V gene TRBV7-2 combines with J gene TRBJ1-2; D might be TRBD1 (5 bases). CDR1 and CDR2 (germline): SGHTA, FQGNSA. Trimming left V 2 bases short and J 6 bases short, with 13 bases between. The CDR3 consists of 14 residues. In nucleotides, the CDR3 is TGTGCCAGCAGCTTAATGCCAGGGAAGAATGGCTACACCTTC. Translated, it gives CASSLMPGKNGYTF. Looking up the rest from reference TRBV7-2 and TRBJ1-2 gives the full variable domain: GAGVSQSPSNKVTEKGKDVELRCDPISGHTALYWYRQSLGQGLEFLIYFQGNSAPDKSGLPSDRFSAERTGGSVSTLTIQRTQQEDSAVYLCASSLMPGKNGYTFGSGTRLTVV.

The rearrangement links TRBV18 to TRBJ2-5; TRBD2 is a possible D gene (6 bases). The V and J ends lost 8 bases and 5 bases respectively, with 15 bases between them. The CDR3 has 13 residues. From germline, CDR1 is KGHSH and CDR2 LQKENI. As DNA, the CDR3 is TGTGCCAGCGCGACCGGGGGAGCGGAGACCCAGTACTTC. Protein product: CASATGGAETQYF.

This sequence joins TRBV28 and TRBJ2-2; 7 bases map to TRBD2. The ends lost 4 bases at V and 1 base at J; junction bases unmatched: 9. CDR1 MDHEN and CDR2 SYDVKM come from the germline V gene. The length of the CDR3 is 17 residues. CDR3 in DNA: TGTGCCAGCAGTTGGGTGGCGGGAGAGGGGAACACCGGGGAGCTGTTTTTT. It codes for CASSWVAGEGNTGELFF. Together with reference TRBV28 and TRBJ2-2, the CDR3 gives the full variable domain: DVKVTQSSRYLVKRTGEKVFLECVQDMDHENMFWYRQDPGLGLRLIYFSYDVKMKEKGDIPEGYSVSREKKERFSLILESASTNQTSMYLCASSWVAGEGNTGELFFGEGSRLTVL.

In this sample, this clonotype turned up many times. This chain connects TRBV2 to TRBJ1-1, with unresolved D. Germline V gives CDR1 SNHLY, CDR2 FYNNEI. This CDR3 is built from 12 residues. Trimming removed 7 bases at V and 3 bases at J, with 9 bases between. CDR3 bases: TGTGCCAGCACCCTGACCGACACTGAAGCTTTCTTT. Its translation: CASTLTDTEAFF. Variable domain in full (rest from reference TRBV2 and TRBJ1-1): EPEVTQTPSHQVTQMGQEVILRCVPISNHLYFYWYRQILGQKVEFLVSFYNNEISEKSEIFDDQFSVERPDGSNFTLKIRSTKLEDSAMYFCASTLTDTEAFFGQGTRLTVV.

This clonotype was counted between two and nine times. The chain combines TRBV5-5 with TRBJ1-2; D gene unclear. Deletions cut 2 bases from V and 1 base from J, with 12 bases between. This CDR3 has 15 residues. Germline CDR1 reads SGHKS; CDR2 reads YYEKEE (reference sequence). CDR3 bases: TGTGCCAGCAGCTTCCTGAATTCGGGTAACTATGGCTACACCTTC. Translation: CASSFLNSGNYGYTF.

The J gene is TRBJ1-5, the V gene TRBV12-3 or TRBV12-4; 10 bases align to TRBD1. This CDR3 is built from 12 residues. Trimming cost V 6 bases and J 11 bases; bases outside gene matches: 4. The chain's CDR3 is CASRVGQGTQHF. CDR3 sequence (DNA): TGTGCCAGCAGAGTGGGACAGGGGACCCAGCATTTT.

This clonotype occurred many times. The chain couples TRBV11-1 to TRBJ1-1; maybe TRBD1 (5 bases). Germline V lookup: CDR1 SGHAT, CDR2 FQDESV (reference sequence). The CDR3 has 15 amino acids. V was trimmed by 0 bases and J by 1 base, leaving 9 bases between them. CDR3 in amino acids: CASSLAPGQNTEAFF. The CDR3 region has the DNA TGTGCCAGCAGCTTAGCCCCCGGACAGAACACTGAAGCTTTCTTT.

This clonotype was picked up many times. The V and J genes are TRBV11-1 and TRBJ1-2; TRBD1 agrees at 7 bases. Trimming cost V 1 base and J 3 bases; bases outside gene matches: 8. Germline V lookup: CDR1 SGHAT, CDR2 FQDESV (reference sequence). The CDR3 spans 16 residues. Here the CDR3 reads CASSLVPGQDDYGYTF. The CDR3 DNA reads TGTGCCAGCAGCTTAGTCCCCGGACAGGATGACTATGGCTACACCTTC. Complete variable domain (other parts from reference TRBV11-1 and TRBJ1-2): EAEVAQSPRYKITEKSQAVAFWCDPISGHATLYWYRQILGQGPELLVQFQDESVVDDSQLPKDRFSAERLKGVDSTLKIQPAELGDSAMYLCASSLVPGQDDYGYTFGSGTRLTVV.

This clonotype has ten or more counts. This sequence joins TRBV6-2 or TRBV6-3 and TRBJ1-5; D perhaps matches TRBD1 (6 bases). Germline V gene lookup returns CDR1 MNHEY and CDR2 SVGEGT. This CDR3 contains 14 residues. Trimming took off 7 bases at V and 3 bases at J, with 13 bases between the two ends. CDR3 DNA: TGTGCCAGCAAAGGGGGGGAAGACAATCAGCCCCAGCATTTT. Amino acids: CASKGGEDNQPQHF.

This clonotype was detected many times. A much larger clone lies one base from this, so it may be a read error. The chain joins TRBV2 to TRBJ1-1; tentatively, D is TRBD1 (6 bases). Germline CDR1 SNHLY, CDR2 FYNNEI. The length of the CDR3 is 13 residues. V lost 6 bases and J lost 1, with 9 bases in between. CDR3 nucleotides: TGTGCCAGCAGGGTACAGGGGAACACTGAAGCTTTCTTT. It translates to CASRVQGNTEAFF. Supplemented by reference TRBV2 and TRBJ1-1, the full variable domain reads EPEVTQTPSHQVTQMGQEVILRCVPISNHLYFYWYRQILGQKVEFLVSFYNNEISEKSEIFDDQFSVERPDGSNFTLKIRSTKLEDSAMYFCASRVQGNTEAFFGQGTRLTVV.

This clonotype appeared a few times. The chain carries TRBV7-6 and TRBJ2-7; no firm D call. Trimming removed 5 bases from V and 0 bases from J, with 8 bases in between. The CDR3 consists of 13 residues. Looked up from germline, CDR1 is SGHVS and CDR2 is FNYEAQ. The chain's CDR3 is CASSRTFSYEQYF. CDR3 sequence (DNA): TGTGCCAGCAGCCGGACGTTCTCCTACGAGCAGTACTTC. The full variable domain, in which reference TRBV7-6 and TRBJ2-7 provide the parts outside the CDR3, is GAGVSQSPRYKVTKRGQDVALRCDPISGHVSLYWYRQALGQGPEFLTYFNYEAQQDKSGLPNDRFSAERPEGSISTLTIQRTEQRDSAMYRCASSRTFSYEQYFGPGTRLTVT.

The CDR3 DNA sequence: TGCGCCAGCAGCTTGGACCAGGGACCCCTGAACACTGAAGCTTTCTTT. This sequence encodes CASSLDQGPLNTEAFF. The chain has TRBV5-1 and TRBJ1-1; a weak D match, TRBD1 (5 bases). Trimming removed 0 bases from V and 0 bases from J, with 12 bases in between. This CDR3 spans 16 amino acids. CDR1 and CDR2 (germline): SGHRS, YFSETQ. Full variable domain (remainder filled in from reference TRBV5-1 and TRBJ1-1): KAGVTQTPRYLIKTRGQQVTLSCSPISGHRSVSWYQQTPGQGLQFLFEYFSETQRNKGNFPGRFSGRQFSNSRSEMNVSTLELGDSALYLCASSLDQGPLNTEAFFGQGTRLTVV.

This clonotype was counted at least ten times. The CDR3 DNA follows: TGTGCCAGCAGGGATCGGACGGGGACAGAGACCCAGTACTTC. This gives the protein CASRDRTGTETQYF. This chain links TRBV28 with TRBJ2-5; D possibly uses TRBD1 or TRBD2 (5 bases each). The germline CDR1 and CDR2 sequences are MDHEN and SYDVKM. V lost 6 bases, J lost 4 bases, and 15 bases lay in between. The length of the CDR3 is 14 residues.

There are many counts of this clonotype. A read error may produce the germline difference seen at one junction end. V usage is TRBV20-1 and J usage is TRBJ2-7, with a tentative D call TRBD2 (7 bases). Germline lookup yields CDR1 DFQATT and CDR2 SNEGSKA (reference sequence). The CDR3 totals 14 residues. For the CDR3, the DNA is TGCAGTGCTAGAGATGGGGGGGGCTCCTACAAGCAGTACTTC. This encodes CSARDGGGSYKQYF.